This TCR beta chain appears in the sequencing data of a study of regulatory T cells in long-lasting Graves disease. Study in general: Over 5 years on antithyroid drugs plus positive TSH receptor antibodies marked Graves' disease as persistent. Study results and limitations: Relative to newly diagnosed Graves' patients, persistent ones had lower TCR diversity. Thyroid tissue was not sampled; only peripheral blood was.

The sample's time point: persistent/refractory GD, antithyroid drugs over 5 years with positive TRAb. The TCR library was made from RNA extracted from PBMCs. Guidelines of the American Thyroid Association were used to diagnose Graves' disease. Germline V gene sequence: CDR1 KGHSH, CDR2 LQKENI. V was cut by 3 bases and J by 0 bases, with 10 bases left in between. There are 15 residues in the CDR3. In building TCR beta libraries, iRepertoire HTBI primers were used together with Arm-PCR of CDR3 regions. TCRdb passed the multiplex PCR reads through MiXCR, listing each CDR3 protein once. Of about 290,000 distinct CDR3 sequences listed, 20% to 25% were seen once; the top ten hold around 50%. In regard to this clonotype: As yet, its antigen is unknown.

The clonotype comes from a female donor with Graves disease. The rearrangement joins TRBV18 to TRBJ2-3; D call uncertain. This specimen consisted of peripheral blood mononuclear cells (PBMCs), obtained when the disease was refractory, from a patient treated with antithyroid drugs. CDR3 bases: TGTGCCAGCTCACCCCCAGCAGCTAGCACAGATACGCAGTATTTT. This translates into CASSPPAASTDTQYF.